These 29 T cell receptor beta chains originate from one sample sequenced in a study of response to subunit inactivated influenza vaccine (dated by TCRdb to about 2018). Library preparation was by RT-PCR. TCRdb shows the sequencer as Illumina HiSeq 2500. The public sequencing data were trimmed at Q25 with fastp and processed into clonotypes with MiXCR by TCRdb, which kept only in-frame beta chains. Each entry is one CDR3 protein sequence, shown with its most common DNA and genes. In this sample the table shows around 480,000 distinct CDR3 sequences, approximately 10% of which occur a single time. Of the sample, about 12% is held by the ten largest clones. What this sample's time point label stands for: more than 35 days after influenza vaccine administration. Sequenced here: PBMCs from blood, sampled around seven weeks after vaccination. These receptors all stem from a man aged 50 to 59 who received an inactivated influenza vaccine. Donor details come from another sample of the same person, matched by shared clones.

In this sample, this clonotype turned up a few times. The chain couples TRBV12-3 or TRBV12-4 to TRBJ2-1; 10 bases are a match to TRBD2. The J segment lost 8 bases and the V segment lost 5 bases, leaving 15 bases of the junction unmatched. This CDR3 contains 17 residues. CDR3 sequence: CASSHYPASGSRDEQFF. CDR3 nucleotide sequence: TGTGCCAGCAGTCACTATCCCGCTAGCGGGAGTAGGGATGAGCAGTTCTTC.

The gene calls are TRBV15 and TRBJ2-3; D not certain. Looked up from germline, CDR1 is LNHNV and CDR2 is YYDKDF (reference sequence). Trimming pared 3 bases from V and 6 bases from J, leaving 4 bases between. This CDR3 comprises 11 residues. The CDR3 sequence is CATSSWDTQYF. The CDR3 coding sequence is TGTGCCACCAGCAGTTGGGATACGCAGTATTTT. The variable domain in full, completed from reference TRBV15 and TRBJ2-3, reads DAMVIQNPRYQVTQFGKPVTLSCSQTLNHNVMYWYQQKSSQAPKLLFHYYDKDFNNEADTPDNFQSRRPNTSFCFLDIRSPGLGDTAMYLCATSSWDTQYFGPGTRLTVL.

There are a few counts of this clonotype. The chain has TRBV6-2 or TRBV6-3 and TRBJ1-1, with TRBD1 matching over 9 bases. CDR1 and CDR2 (germline): MNHEY, SVGEGT. With 8 bases clipped from V and 1 base from J, the junction kept 11 bases outside the gene matches. The CDR3 runs to 16 residues. As DNA, the CDR3 is TGTGCCAGCTCCATAAGGACAGGGGCCGGGAACACTGAAGCTTTCTTT. This sequence encodes CASSIRTGAGNTEAFF.

This rearrangement joins TRBV7-2 to TRBJ2-2; 7 bases agree with TRBD2. This CDR3 has 16 residues. Germline V gene lookup returns CDR1 SGHTA and CDR2 FQGNSA. J lost 3 bases, V lost 1 base, and 5 bases had no gene match. The CDR3 DNA follows: TGTGCCAGCAGCTTAGTAACTAGCGCCCACACCGGGGAGCTGTTTTTT. Protein product: CASSLVTSAHTGELFF.

This clonotype was detected a few times. J is TRBJ2-6 and V is TRBV6-5; 11 positions match TRBD1. The CDR3 loop spans 18 amino acids. Per germline, CDR1 MNHEY and CDR2 SVGAGI. V lost 0 bases, J lost 2 bases, and 3 bases stayed unmatched. The CDR3, as DNA: TGTGCCAGCAGTTACTCGACGGGACAGGGGGCTGGGGCCAACGTCCTGACTTTC. Translating gives CASSYSTGQGAGANVLTF.

In its sample, this clonotype was seen many times. This sequence joins TRBV12-3 or TRBV12-4 and TRBJ1-2, with a weak D call TRBD1 (5 bases). The ends were cut back, 2 bases at V and 5 bases at J, with 18 bases in the middle. The CDR3 has 16 amino acids. The CDR3 sequence is CASSLFTTAGRYGYTF. Here the CDR3 DNA reads TGTGCCAGCAGTTTATTTACGACAGCGGGTCGTTATGGCTACACCTTC.

This clonotype was detected many times. The gene calls are TRBV4-3 and TRBJ2-3, with TRBD1 matching 7 bases. Losses at the gene ends were 2 bases for V and 2 bases for J; bases not matched to a gene: 4. This CDR3 has 15 residues. Germline-derived CDR1 and CDR2 are LGHNA and YSLEER. In DNA form, the CDR3 reads TGCGCCAGCAGCCAATGGACAGGATTCACAGATACGCAGTATTTT. Protein product: CASSQWTGFTDTQYF.

The sample holds many counts of this clonotype. This chain uses TRBV9 with TRBJ2-7; 9 bases agree with TRBD1. Trimming took 3 bases from V and 5 from J; bases not matched to a gene: 6. This CDR3 contains 14 residues. Germline lookup yields CDR1 SGDLS and CDR2 YYNGEE. CDR3 in DNA: TGTGCCAGCAGCGCGGGACAGGGTTCGAACGAGCAGTACTTC. Its protein is CASSAGQGSNEQYF.

This clonotype has a count of ten or more. The V call is TRBV18, the J call TRBJ2-7, with 9 bases identical to TRBD1. V gave up 4 bases and J gave up 5 bases; unmatched junction bases: 6. The germline V gene has CDR1 KGHSH and CDR2 LQKENI. The CDR3 runs to 14 residues. CDR3: CASSLGTGLNEQYF. CDR3 nucleotides: TGTGCCAGCTCACTCGGGACAGGGCTTAACGAGCAGTACTTC. Full variable domain (remainder filled in from reference TRBV18 and TRBJ2-7): NAGVMQNPRHLVRRRGQEARLRCSPMKGHSHVYWYRQLPEEGLKFMVYLQKENIIDESGMPKERFSAEFPKEGPSILRIQQVVRGDSAAYFCASSLGTGLNEQYFGPGTRLTVT.

This clonotype came up a few times. The chain is built from TRBV5-6 and TRBJ1-6; D is perhaps TRBD1 (6 bases). The V gene's germline CDR1 is SGHDT and CDR2 YYEEEE. CDR3 length: 13 amino acids. Between the trimmed V and J ends, which lost 0 bases and 14 bases, there was a span of 12 bases. The DNA for the CDR3 is TGTGCCAGCAGCTTGGGCACAGGGCCGGCCCTCCACTTT. Residues: CASSLGTGPALHF.

This clonotype turned up a few times. This chain uses TRBV5-6 with TRBJ2-5; TRBD2 aligns across 11 bases. V was pared by 0 bases and J by 4 bases, with 5 bases of the junction left unmatched. Germline CDR1 SGHDT, CDR2 YYEEEE. The CDR3 runs to 16 residues. The CDR3 sequence is CASSLALAGGLETQYF. In nucleotides, the CDR3 is TGTGCCAGCAGCTTGGCCCTAGCGGGAGGTCTAGAGACCCAGTACTTC.

This chain uses TRBV29-1 with TRBJ2-2; 9 bases align to TRBD2. There are 14 residues in the CDR3. J was trimmed by 5 bases and V by 7 bases; bases with no gene match: 8. Germline V gene data show CDR1 as SQVTM and CDR2 as ANQGSEA. The CDR3 sequence: CSADVAGATGELFF. CDR3 DNA sequence: TGCAGCGCGGATGTAGCGGGAGCGACCGGGGAGCTGTTTTTT.

This clonotype turned up a few times. In DNA, the CDR3 is TGTGCCAGCAGCGTAGGGGGCAGGGGGAACACTGAAGCTTTCTTT. This translates into CASSVGGRGNTEAFF. The V and J genes are TRBV9 and TRBJ1-1, with D possibly being TRBD1 (6 bases). V shed 0 bases and J shed 1 base, with 10 bases lying between them. Germline V gene sequence: CDR1 SGDLS, CDR2 YYNGEE. This CDR3 is 15 amino acids long.

This clonotype was detected a few times. The chain combines TRBV6-5 with TRBJ2-7, with 8 bases fitting TRBD2. The CDR3 sequence is 16 residues long. The ends lost 1 base at V and 2 bases at J; junction bases unmatched: 7. Germline values: CDR1 MNHEY, CDR2 SVGAGI. For the CDR3, the DNA is TGTGCCAGCAGTTACTTTGGGAGCGGGAGTGCCTACGAGCAGTACTTC. Translated: CASSYFGSGSAYEQYF.

Only a few counts were recorded for this clonotype. This rearrangement joins TRBV7-2 to TRBJ2-3; D might be TRBD1 (5 bases). The CDR3 totals 14 residues. Germline V gene lookup returns CDR1 SGHTA and CDR2 FQGNSA. The germline V and J ends were trimmed by 4 bases and 2 bases, with 10 bases remaining between them. Here the CDR3 reads CASSSRQNTDTQYF. DNA for the CDR3: TGTGCCAGCAGCTCAAGACAGAACACAGATACGCAGTATTTT.

This clonotype has only a few counts. The rearrangement joins TRBV6-5 to TRBJ2-7; TRBD1 matches at 9 bases. The CDR3 is 16 residues long. The V segment lost 0 bases and the J segment 3 bases; nucleotides outside the gene matches: 6. CDR1 is MNHEY, CDR2 SVGAGI, per germline. CDR3 nucleotides: TGTGCCAGCAGTTACTCGATTTGGGGACAGGGCTACGAGCAGTACTTC. This gives the protein CASSYSIWGQGYEQYF.

This clonotype was counted a few times. This chain uses TRBV20-1 with TRBJ2-2; 9 nucleotides line up with TRBD2. The CDR3 length is 14 residues. Trimming at V came to 3 bases and at J to 5 bases, leaving 4 bases not matched to a gene. Germline CDR1 and CDR2: DFQATT and SNEGSKA (reference sequence). The chain's CDR3 is CSARSAGGTGELFF. Written as DNA, the CDR3 is TGCAGTGCTAGGTCAGCGGGAGGAACCGGGGAGCTGTTTTTT.

This clonotype was detected ten times or more. The V and J genes are TRBV20-1 and TRBJ2-5; D is unresolved. The CDR3 runs 10 residues. CDR1 and CDR2 (germline): DFQATT, SNEGSKA (reference sequence). With 3 bases removed from V and 2 bases from J, the gap between germline ends came to 1 base. The CDR3 sequence: CSARQETQYF. The CDR3 bases are TGCAGTGCTAGGCAAGAGACCCAGTACTTC.

A few counts support this clonotype. The V and J genes are TRBV20-1 and TRBJ2-7; the match to TRBD1 covers 10 bases. This CDR3 spans 13 amino acids. The junction had 1 base not matched to a gene; V was cut back by 1 base and J by 4 bases. The germline V gene has CDR1 DFQATT and CDR2 SNEGSKA (reference sequence). The CDR3 nucleotides read TGCAGTGCTAGAGGGACAGGGGGTTACGAGCAGTACTTC. Translating it yields CSARGTGGYEQYF.

This clonotype was detected ten times or more. The chain couples TRBV5-1 to TRBJ2-3; D call uncertain. Trimming left V 1 base short and J 2 bases short, with 5 bases between. Germline V lookup: CDR1 SGHRS, CDR2 YFSETQ. CDR3 size: 13 residues. The CDR3 loop is CASSLPYTDTQYF. CDR3 bases: TGCGCCAGCAGCTTGCCCTACACAGATACGCAGTATTTT.

In its sample, this clonotype was seen a few times. The chain combines TRBV5-6 with TRBJ1-6, with 7 positions matching TRBD1. Trimming cost V 0 bases and J 9 bases; bases outside gene matches: 3. This CDR3 has 14 residues. The germline CDR1 and CDR2 sequences are SGHDT and YYEEEE. The CDR3 here is CASSLGQGISPLHF. CDR3 coding DNA: TGTGCCAGCAGCTTGGGACAGGGTATTTCACCCCTCCACTTT. The full variable domain, in which reference TRBV5-6 and TRBJ1-6 provide the parts outside the CDR3, is DAGVTQSPTHLIKTRGQQVTLRCSPKSGHDTVSWYQQALGQGPQFIFQYYEEEERQRGNFPDRFSGHQFPNYSSELNVNALLLGDSALYLCASSLGQGISPLHFGNGTRLTVT.

J is TRBJ1-2 and V is TRBV20-1; 7 bases fit TRBD1. CDR1 is DFQATT and CDR2 is SNEGSKA in the germline V gene (reference sequence). This CDR3 contains 13 residues. The junction had 7 bases not matched to a gene; V was cut back by 5 bases and J by 4 bases. For the CDR3, the DNA is TGCAGTGCTTCAACAGGGGCAGGCTATGGCTACACCTTC. Amino acid sequence: CSASTGAGYGYTF.

The chain carries TRBV15 and TRBJ1-1; no clear D. The CDR3 is 14 amino acids. Trimming left V 1 base short and J 1 base short, with 7 bases between. The germline gives CDR1 LNHNV, CDR2 YYDKDF (reference sequence). The CDR3 protein is CATSRVDENTEAFF. CDR3 DNA: TGTGCCACCAGCAGAGTCGACGAGAACACTGAAGCTTTCTTT. The whole variable domain, remainder taken from reference TRBV15 and TRBJ1-1, is DAMVIQNPRYQVTQFGKPVTLSCSQTLNHNVMYWYQQKSSQAPKLLFHYYDKDFNNEADTPDNFQSRRPNTSFCFLDIRSPGLGDTAMYLCATSRVDENTEAFFGQGTRLTVV.

V gene TRBV20-1 combines with J gene TRBJ2-3; 7 positions match TRBD2. The ends lost 2 bases at V and 0 bases at J; junction bases unmatched: 8. The CDR3 extends over 16 amino acids. CDR1 is DFQATT and CDR2 is SNEGSKA in the germline V gene (reference sequence). This CDR3 is CSARSNLAASTDTQYF. The CDR3 DNA sequence: TGCAGTGCTAGAAGTAACCTAGCGGCTAGCACAGATACGCAGTATTTT.

The rearrangement links TRBV20-1 to TRBJ2-1; either TRBD1 or TRBD2 may fit D (5 bases each). This CDR3 is built from 13 residues. Germline CDR1 and CDR2: DFQATT and SNEGSKA (reference sequence). Deletions cut 6 bases from V and 8 bases from J, with 17 bases between. The CDR3 coding sequence is TGCAGTGCCCCGAGGGGAGCAAGCGATGAGCAGTTCTTC. Its protein is CSAPRGASDEQFF.

This chain links TRBV5-1 with TRBJ2-1, with 8 bases lining up with TRBD2. Germline lookup yields CDR1 SGHRS and CDR2 YFSETQ. With V trimmed by 2 bases and J by 5 bases, 6 bases remained unmatched. This CDR3 spans 15 amino acids. The CDR3 coding sequence is TGCGCCAGCAGCTTAACGGGAGGGACTAACAATGAGCAGTTCTTC. Translation: CASSLTGGTNNEQFF.

This clonotype has only a few counts. This chain connects TRBV5-1 to TRBJ2-2; TRBD1 aligns across 9 bases. The V and J ends lost 4 bases and 4 bases, in that order; junction bases with no gene match: 8. The CDR3 loop spans 16 amino acids. Germline CDR1 is SGHRS and CDR2 is YFSETQ. The CDR3 region has the DNA TGCGCCAGCAGCCCCGACAGGGGGATTATCACCGGGGAGCTGTTTTTT. The encoded protein is CASSPDRGIITGELFF.

CDR3 loop: CASSQDRYCSYEQYF. The CDR3 DNA reads TGCGCCAGCAGCCAAGATAGATATTGCTCCTACGAGCAGTACTTC. The chain has TRBV4-3 and TRBJ2-7; D is ambiguous. Germline V gives CDR1 LGHNA, CDR2 YSLEER. This CDR3 spans 15 amino acids. V shed 0 bases and J shed 0 bases, with 9 bases lying between them.

This clonotype appeared a few times. The chain has TRBV5-1 and TRBJ1-2, with D perhaps TRBD1 (5 bases). The CDR3 contains 13 residues. The germline V and J ends were trimmed by 4 bases and 1 base, with 8 bases remaining between them. Germline V gene sequence: CDR1 SGHRS, CDR2 YFSETQ. CDR3 sequence reads: CASSIDSNYGYTF. CDR3 DNA sequence: TGCGCCAGCAGCATAGACAGTAACTATGGCTACACCTTC.